The source of this T cell receptor beta chain is a study of cytomegalovirus exposure and HLA in healthy donors. Whole-study findings and limits: Prediction of most subjects' HLA-A and HLA-B alleles by TCR beta sequences was reportedly accurate. Most TCR sequences were rare, but some public TCRs occurred in many donors.

A note on this clone: Its matching antigen is unknown.

This CDR3 contains 18 residues. The ends lost 3 bases at V and 2 bases at J; junction bases unmatched: 9. From germline, CDR1 is SGHAT and CDR2 FQNNGV. The PCR had 60 Vbeta and 13 Jbeta primers. This table comes from immunoSEQ multiplex PCR, and its TCRdb copy is limited to in-frame clones, with some not included. The table lists 150,000 to 200,000 clones, approximately 88% of them singletons. This chain links TRBV11-2 with TRBJ2-7; 14 bases are shared with TRBD2. The receptor comes from a boy aged 5-17 years in good health and CMV-seronegative. Sample: PBMCs. CDR3 nucleotide sequence: TGTGCCAGCAGCTTTGCAGGGACTAGCGGGAGTTCGGCCTACGAGCAGTACTTC. The encoded protein is CASSFAGTSGSSAYEQYF.